Given below is one T cell receptor beta chain in context. Its cognate antigen is unknown. CDR1 is LGHDT and CDR2 is YNNKEL in the germline V gene (reference sequence). Trimming cost V 3 bases and J 13 bases, with 19 bases left between them. This CDR3 has 14 amino acids. This specimen belongs to a study of response to subunit inactivated influenza vaccine. The study, taken as a whole, reports: Each seasonal flu vaccination may recruit only limited new T cells, authors suggested.

TCRdb reanalysed the RT-PCR reads using MiXCR and keeps one entry per CDR3 protein. The profile shows hundreds of thousands of distinct CDR3 sequences, roughly a fifth of them singletons. V gene TRBV3-1 combines with J gene TRBJ2-1; perhaps TRBD2 as D (5 bases). The clonotype comes from a man aged 50 to 75 who received an inactivated influenza vaccine. The material was PBMCs from blood, obtained approximately 20 months after vaccination. This CDR3 is CASSQRRGSTNQFF. As DNA, the CDR3 is TGTGCCAGCAGCCAGCGCAGAGGGTCGACAAATCAGTTCTTC.